The source of this T cell receptor beta chain is a study of human T cells and chemical hapten exposure. As for the study in general: Alopecia areata, totalis or universalis affected patients, mainly female.

Each cDNA molecule in the library carried unique molecular identifiers. TCRdb re-derived calls from the RACE reads in MiXCR, one entry per CDR3 protein. The sample consists of about 120,000 distinct CDR3 sequences, less than 15% of them appearing once. A note on this clonotype: Its target is unknown.

Findings and caveats of the study: Having alopecia, donors may respond immunologically unlike healthy people.

Time point noted: pre-sensitization, week 0. Indicated treatment: therapeutic diphenylcyclopropenone sensitization with weekly scalp DPC. The CDR3 spans 15 residues. CDR1 and CDR2 from the germline V gene are SEHNR and FQNEAQ (reference sequence). Trimming left V 5 bases short and J 8 bases short, with 21 bases between. The sequencing used whole blood, collected in connection with sensitization to the hapten diphenylcyclopropenone (DPC). This chain connects TRBV7-9 to TRBJ1-2; D gene uncertain. The TCR comes from a woman younger than 35 with alopecia areata. Some clones in this sample may be carry-over from other donors' samples. CDR3 coding DNA: TGTGCCAGCAGCCCGTCAGTATGGGGTTCCCTGGGCTACACCTTC. Translation: CASSPSVWGSLGYTF.